These 18 T cell receptor beta chains share one sample of origin, sequenced in a study of blood T cells in healthy people across ages. Alongside a J-beta primer mix, a sample-barcoded 5' primer served in a second PCR lasting about 7 to 12 cycles. TCRdb recomputed calls from the 5' RACE reads with MiXCR, one row per CDR3 protein. Altogether about 590,000 distinct CDR3 sequences are present, roughly 30% being singletons, with the ten largest covering more than 15%. Source material: blood. The receptor set was obtained from a woman aged 80 or over in good health.

V and J are TRBV20-1 and TRBJ2-2, with 8 bases lining up with TRBD2. The V segment lost 6 bases and the J segment 2 bases; nucleotides outside the gene matches: 5. Per germline, CDR1 DFQATT and CDR2 SNEGSKA (reference sequence). This CDR3 has 14 amino acids. The CDR3 bases are TGCAGTGCGCCTGGGACTAGAAACACCGGGGAGCTGTTTTTT. Residues: CSAPGTRNTGELFF.

The sample holds many counts of this clonotype. The chain has TRBV20-1 and TRBJ1-1; D unresolved. Germline CDR1 reads DFQATT; CDR2 reads SNEGSKA (reference sequence). This CDR3 has 11 amino acids. The V gene lost 0 bases and the J gene lost 13 bases, with 12 bases spanning the gap. The CDR3 DNA reads TGCAGTGCTAGAGAGAGTGTCGTAGGTTTCTTT. Amino acid sequence: CSARESVVGFF.

This chain connects TRBV5-1 to TRBJ2-5; the match to TRBD1 covers 9 bases. With 4 bases clipped from V and 1 base from J, the junction kept 11 bases outside the gene matches. Germline CDR1 reads SGHRS; CDR2 reads YFSETQ. The CDR3 spans 17 residues. CDR3 nucleotide sequence: TGCGCCAGCAGCCTTCATCCGGGACAGGGAAGCCAAGAGACCCAGTACTTC. Protein sequence: CASSLHPGQGSQETQYF.

The chain combines TRBV20-1 with TRBJ2-3; 9 bases fit TRBD2. CDR3 size: 16 residues. V shed 2 bases and J 0 bases; nucleotides not matched to a gene: 6. Germline V gene data show CDR1 as DFQATT and CDR2 as SNEGSKA (reference sequence). Written as DNA, the CDR3 is TGCAGTGCTAGAAAACCGGGACTAGCAAGCACAGATACGCAGTATTTT. This gives the protein CSARKPGLASTDTQYF.

The chain couples TRBV20-1 to TRBJ1-4; 8 bases fit TRBD1. The V and J ends lost 1 base and 8 bases, in that order; junction bases with no gene match: 9. This CDR3 region has 15 residues. Germline V gene sequence: CDR1 DFQATT, CDR2 SNEGSKA (reference sequence). The CDR3 loop reads CSARVNQGAREKLFF. CDR3 bases: TGCAGTGCTAGAGTCAACCAGGGGGCGCGGGAAAAACTGTTTTTT.

The rearrangement uses TRBV10-3 and TRBJ2-5; D is possibly TRBD1 (6 bases). Germline V CDR1 and CDR2: ENHRY, SYGVKD. This CDR3 spans 15 amino acids. Trimming pared 6 bases from V and 2 bases from J, leaving 16 bases between. CDR3 amino acids: CAISESRGRQETQYF. Here the CDR3 DNA reads TGTGCCATCAGCGAAAGCAGGGGCCGACAAGAGACCCAGTACTTC.

This clonotype was counted ten times or more. The chain couples TRBV10-3 to TRBJ1-2; 7 bases match TRBD1. The J segment lost 3 bases and the V segment lost 6 bases, leaving 4 bases of the junction unmatched. In germline, CDR1 is ENHRY, CDR2 SYGVKD. The CDR3 consists of 13 residues. The CDR3, as DNA: TGTGCCATCAGCGAAACAGGGGACTATGGCTACACCTTC. This encodes CAISETGDYGYTF.

The chain links TRBV10-3 to TRBJ1-6; D possibly corresponds to TRBD1 (5 bases). Germline V gene data show CDR1 as ENHRY and CDR2 as SYGVKD. This CDR3 region has 15 residues. With 10 bases removed from V and 4 bases from J, the gap between germline ends came to 17 bases. The chain's CDR3 is CATRDVSGYNSPLHF. For the CDR3, the DNA is TGTGCCACCAGGGACGTCTCGGGTTATAATTCACCCCTCCACTTT.

This chain connects TRBV5-1 to TRBJ1-4; a weak D match, TRBD1 (5 bases). The CDR3 covers 15 residues. The germline CDR1 and CDR2 sequences are SGHRS and YFSETQ. The V gene lost 4 bases and the J gene lost 0 bases, with 10 bases spanning the gap. In DNA form, the CDR3 reads TGCGCCAGCAGCGTGACACAGGCAACTAATGAAAAACTGTTTTTT. Its translation is CASSVTQATNEKLFF.

For the CDR3, the DNA is TGCGCCAGCAGCCAAGTACAGGGGGCGAAGAACACTGAAGCTTTCTTT. It specifies CASSQVQGAKNTEAFF. The chain is built from TRBV4-1 and TRBJ1-1, with TRBD1 identical over 9 bases. V gave up 1 base and J gave up 1 base; unmatched junction bases: 4. This CDR3 has 16 amino acids. Germline V gives CDR1 MGHRA, CDR2 YSYEKL.

This clonotype was seen a few times. The chain combines TRBV7-2 with TRBJ2-3, with TRBD1 as a possible D gene (5 bases). The V and J ends lost 5 bases and 3 bases respectively, with 18 bases between them. Germline-derived CDR1 and CDR2 are SGHTA and FQGNSA. The CDR3 spans 16 residues. DNA for the CDR3: TGTGCCAGCAGCCATCTCGTGGGGCCAGGAACAGATACGCAGTATTTT. It codes for CASSHLVGPGTDTQYF. Full variable domain (rest looked up from reference TRBV7-2 and TRBJ2-3): GAGVSQSPSNKVTEKGKDVELRCDPISGHTALYWYRQSLGQGLEFLIYFQGNSAPDKSGLPSDRFSAERTGGSVSTLTIQRTQQEDSAVYLCASSHLVGPGTDTQYFGPGTRLTVL.

This clonotype was counted at least ten times. The chain uses TRBV7-3 and TRBJ2-3; D call uncertain. The CDR3 consists of 12 residues. Germline V gene data show CDR1 as SGHTA and CDR2 as FQGTGA. Trimming left V 8 bases short and J 2 bases short, with 8 bases between. CDR3 in DNA: TGTGCCAGCTCTGGGTACACAGATACGCAGTATTTT. The encoded protein is CASSGYTDTQYF.

With respect to this clonotype: This may come from a read error, since a much larger clone is one base off. V usage is TRBV7-2 and J usage is TRBJ1-1; D remains unclear. Germline V gene data show CDR1 as SGHTA and CDR2 as FQGNSA. The CDR3 sequence is 11 residues long. CDR3 region: CATRRSTEVFF. CDR3 sequence (DNA): TGTGCCACCCGCCGGAGCACTGAAGTTTTCTTT. Combining the CDR3 with reference TRBV7-2 and TRBJ1-1 gives the whole variable domain GAGVSQSPSNKVTEKGKDVELRCDPISGHTALYWYRQSLGQGLEFLIYFQGNSAPDKSGLPSDRFSAERTGGSVSTLTIQRTQQEDSAVYLCATRRSTEVFFGQGTRLTVV.

As for this clonotype: A much larger clone is a single base away; this may be a read error. The V gene is TRBV15, the J gene TRBJ2-1; D is perhaps TRBD2 (6 bases). Trimming removed 0 bases at V and 9 bases at J, with 21 bases between. The CDR3 runs 17 residues. Germline V CDR1 and CDR2: LNHNV, YYDKDF (reference sequence). CDR3 coding DNA: TGTGCCACCAGCAGAGAAAAGCTGGGACTCATGGGGACTGAGCAGTTCTTC. Protein: CATSREKLGLMGTEQFF.

This clonotype was recorded many times. The chain links TRBV10-3 to TRBJ2-3, with D unresolved. V was cut by 4 bases and J by 8 bases, with 13 bases left in between. Looked up from germline, CDR1 is ENHRY and CDR2 is SYGVKD. The CDR3 runs 13 residues. The CDR3 here is CAISAADGGTQYF. As DNA, the CDR3 is TGTGCCATCAGTGCTGCCGATGGCGGTACGCAGTATTTT.

V usage is TRBV12-3 or TRBV12-4 and J usage is TRBJ2-5; D unclear. Trimming removed 3 bases from V and 4 bases from J, with 9 bases in between. The CDR3 is 13 amino acids. The CDR3 DNA follows: TGTGCCAGCAGTTTGTTTAGGGTAGAGACCCAGTACTTC. It specifies CASSLFRVETQYF.

The sample holds many counts of this clonotype. A junction boundary mismatches the germline segment, possibly from a read error. The chain links TRBV29-1 to TRBJ1-2; D ambiguous. CDR3 length equals 12 residues. The V gene's germline CDR1 is SQVTM and CDR2 ANQGSEA. In nucleotides, the CDR3 is TGCAGCGTTGATAGAGGGAACTCTGGCTACACCTTC. It specifies CSVDRGNSGYTF.

This clonotype turned up a few times. This chain links TRBV21-1 with TRBJ2-7; the table's TRBD1 call for D was not verified on the DNA. TRBV21-1 is flagged as a pseudogene. The CDR3 consists of 15 residues. CDR3 loop: CASSKEGQANYEQYF. Here the CDR3 DNA reads TGTGCCAGCAGCAAGGAAGGACAGGCGAACTACGAGCAGTACTTC.